This T cell receptor (beta chain) is from a study of tumour-infiltrating T cells in Burkitt lymphoma (dated by TCRdb to 2019 to 2021). About the investigation overall: TCR repertoire data were compared against clinical outcome, and productive clonality predicted overall survival and progression-free survival independently of established prognostic factors such as age at diagnosis.

The receptor library was made with the immunoSEQ multiplex PCR assay. TCRdb carries this immuneACCESS record with in-frame sequences only. Its versions omit some clonotypes, under half of them owing to an unresolved V gene in the studies checked, with the rest unexplained. Recorded for this sample are fewer than 8,500 clones; approximately 18% of them occurred a single time. 3% of the sample is taken by the ten largest. This clone appeared a few times. Its specific antigen is unknown. Base qualities are not recorded, but no much larger clone differs from it by a single base. Sequences SGHRS (CDR1) and YFSETQ (CDR2) are obtained from the germline V gene. The CDR3 starts with the cysteine, ends with the phenylalanine, and has 12 residues. Of the read, only the CDR3 DNA is kept; its 36 bases are in frame from base 1. The V end loses 7 bases and the J end loses 3 bases, and a stretch of 8 bases separates them.

In this chain, TRBV5-1 is recombined with TRBJ1-3; a weak D assignment points to TRBD1 (5 bases agree). The sequencing sample was made of tumor tissue. The receptor was isolated from a human donor with diffuse large B-cell lymphoma. The CDR3 region has the sequence CASGGDGNTIYF. DNA sequence: TGCGCCAGCGGAGGGGATGGAAACACCATATATTTT.